The present TCR beta chain was sequenced within a study of breast tumors, draining lymph nodes, adjacent tissues. This clonotype was detected ten times or more. Its matching antigen is unknown. Germline V gives CDR1 SQVTM, CDR2 ANQGSEA. V trimming: 5 bases; J trimming: 5 bases; junction bases outside the gene matches: 8. The CDR3 has 14 residues. TCRdb itself ran the multiplex PCR reads through MiXCR, one entry per CDR3 protein. The sample consists of approximately 300,000 distinct CDR3 sequences, more than 30% of them appearing once. Whole-study results and caveats: Tumors had less TCR diversity than lymph nodes, more than nontumor tissue. Compared with basal-like, luminal-like tumors shared significantly more repertoire with nontumor tissue.

Breast cancer patients provided tissue from their axillary draining lymph nodes. The rearrangement links TRBV29-1 to TRBJ2-3, with 9 bases lining up with TRBD1. The specimen was axillary lymph node tissue. The sequence was collected from a female donor with breast cancer. Some clones in this sample may be carry-over from other donors' samples. In DNA, the CDR3 is TGCAGCGTTAACCCGGGACAGGGAGAAGATACGCAGTATTTT. Amino acid sequence: CSVNPGQGEDTQYF.